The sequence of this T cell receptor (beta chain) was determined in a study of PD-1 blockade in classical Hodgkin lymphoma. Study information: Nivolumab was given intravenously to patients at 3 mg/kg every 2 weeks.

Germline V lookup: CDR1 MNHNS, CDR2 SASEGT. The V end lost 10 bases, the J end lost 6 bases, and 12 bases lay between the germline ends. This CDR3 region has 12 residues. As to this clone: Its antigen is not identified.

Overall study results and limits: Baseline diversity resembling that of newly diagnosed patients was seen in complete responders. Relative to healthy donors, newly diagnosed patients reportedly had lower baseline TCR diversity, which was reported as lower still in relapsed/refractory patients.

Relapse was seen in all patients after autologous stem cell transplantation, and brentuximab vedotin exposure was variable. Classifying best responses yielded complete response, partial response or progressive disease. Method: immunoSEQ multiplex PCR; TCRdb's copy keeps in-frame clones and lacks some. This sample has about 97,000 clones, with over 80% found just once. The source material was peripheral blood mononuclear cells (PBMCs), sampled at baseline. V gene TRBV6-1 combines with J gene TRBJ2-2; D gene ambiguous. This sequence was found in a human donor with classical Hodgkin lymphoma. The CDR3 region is CATNDLAGELFF. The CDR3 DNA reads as TGTGCCACCAACGATTTAGCCGGGGAGCTGTTTTTT.